The T cell receptor (beta chain) described here comes from a study of blood T cell repertoires in COVID-19. About the research overall: Some COVID-19 samples were acute and others convalescent; all came from the United States, Italy and Spain. PBMCs, B-cell-depleted T cells, or T cells were the source of the cDNA or gDNA that made up the material.

Methods used by the authors: Reference gene primers were amplified, and this amplification served to estimate nucleated cell counts. Clones were sequenced by immunoSEQ multiplex PCR, and TCRdb holds only the in-frame ones, with some missing. Clone size and the V and J calls come from that table; the DNA yielded D and trimming. The sample consists of more than 150,000 clones, around four fifths of them appearing once. The V gene lost 3 bases and the J gene lost 0 bases, with 11 bases spanning the gap. The CDR3 runs 16 residues. Germline V gene sequence: CDR1 MNHEY, CDR2 SMNVEV (reference sequence). V and J are TRBV27 and TRBJ1-4; D call uncertain. Sequenced input: peripheral blood. This sequence originates from a woman younger than 45 with acute or convalescent COVID-19. CDR3 protein: CASSFYSPPTNEKLFF. The CDR3, as DNA: TGTGCCAGCAGTTTCTACTCACCGCCAACTAATGAAAAACTGTTTTTT.